These 25 T cell receptor beta chains share one sample of origin, sequenced in a study of cytomegalovirus exposure and HLA in healthy donors. This PCR relied on a set of 60 Vbeta primers and 13 Jbeta primers. Generated by immunoSEQ multiplex PCR, the TCRdb table keeps only in-frame clones and is missing some. The profile shows some 190,000 clones, 82% of them singletons. Sample: PBMCs. These TCRs come from a man between 35 and 55 years old in good health and CMV-seronegative.

This clone was detected once. A junction boundary mismatches the germline segment, possibly from a read error. This chain links TRBV7-9 with TRBJ2-1, with 10 positions matching TRBD2. Germline V gene data show CDR1 as SEHNR and CDR2 as FQNEAQ (reference sequence). The CDR3 sequence is 13 residues long. Here the CDR3 reads CASSLAGVDEQFF. The CDR3 nucleotides read TGTGCCAGCAGCCTAGCGGGAGTCGATGAGCAGTTCTTC.

This clone appeared a few times. The rearrangement uses TRBV7-2 and TRBJ2-1; the match to TRBD1 covers 9 bases. Germline CDR1 is SGHTA and CDR2 is FQGNSA. The CDR3 has 15 amino acids. With V trimmed by 4 bases and J by 7 bases, 8 bases remained unmatched. CDR3 sequence: CASSSPGTGYNEQFF. The CDR3 bases are TGTGCCAGCAGCTCTCCCGGGACAGGGTATAATGAGCAGTTCTTC.

The CDR3 coding sequence is TGTGCCAGCAGTTCGCCGACTAGCGGGAAGGTTGGGACCCAGTACTTC. This translates into CASSSPTSGKVGTQYF. The chain has TRBV28 and TRBJ2-5; 11 nucleotides line up with TRBD2. Looked up from germline, CDR1 is MDHEN and CDR2 is SYDVKM. The CDR3 is 16 residues long. V shed 4 bases, J shed 7 bases, and the junction held 11 bases outside the gene matches.

The chain links TRBV4-3 to TRBJ2-5, with TRBD2 matching 8 bases. Germline-derived CDR1 and CDR2 are LGHNA and YSLEER. V dropped 0 bases and J dropped 5; count of bases not matched to a gene: 8. The CDR3 length is 16 residues. In DNA, the CDR3 is TGCGCCAGCAGCCAAGATTGGCAGGGACTAGGGGAGACCCAGTACTTC. This gives the protein CASSQDWQGLGETQYF.

The chain uses TRBV7-2 and TRBJ2-7; 9 bases line up with TRBD2. Germline CDR1 is SGHTA and CDR2 is FQGNSA. Trimming took 3 bases from V and 4 from J; bases not matched to a gene: 10. The CDR3 is made up of 16 amino acids. DNA for the CDR3: TGTGCCAGCAGCTTGGGTGCTAGCGGGGTCCTGTACGAGCAGTACTTC. Amino acids: CASSLGASGVLYEQYF.

This chain uses TRBV5-4 with TRBJ2-3, with TRBD1 matching over 9 bases. The CDR3 is made up of 16 amino acids. Germline CDR1 is SGHNT and CDR2 is YYREEE (reference sequence). The V gene end was trimmed by 4 bases and the J gene end by 2 bases; junction bases not matched to a gene: 8. CDR3 bases: TGTGCCAGCAGCCAGGACAGGGGTATTAACACAGATACGCAGTATTTT. Translated: CASSQDRGINTDTQYF.

This chain joins TRBV7-9 and TRBJ2-5, with TRBD2 matching 7 bases. V was clipped by 0 bases and J by 5 bases; unmatched bases: 3. The CDR3 totals 14 residues. Germline V gives CDR1 SEHNR, CDR2 FQNEAQ (reference sequence). CDR3 residues: CASSLARRGETQYF. DNA for the CDR3: TGTGCCAGCAGCTTAGCGAGGCGGGGGGAGACCCAGTACTTC.

This clone has only a few counts. This chain uses TRBV14 with TRBJ1-3; D is unclear. V dropped 2 bases and J dropped 0 bases, with 17 bases sitting between them. The CDR3 covers 18 residues. Germline CDR1 reads SGHDN; CDR2 reads FVKESK. The CDR3 region is CASSQRGSTVFSGNTIYF. The CDR3 DNA follows: TGTGCCAGCAGCCAAAGAGGGTCTACGGTATTCTCTGGAAACACCATATATTTT.

This sequence joins TRBV19 and TRBJ2-7; 7 bases agree with TRBD1. CDR1 is LNHDA, CDR2 SQIVND, per germline (reference sequence). The J segment lost 3 bases and the V segment lost 5 bases, leaving 10 bases of the junction unmatched. The CDR3 covers 15 residues. CDR3: CASSPYSTGVYEQYF. DNA for the CDR3: TGTGCCAGTAGTCCCTATTCTACAGGGGTCTACGAGCAGTACTTC. Full variable domain (missing parts from reference TRBV19 and TRBJ2-7): DGGITQSPKYLFRKEGQNVTLSCEQNLNHDAMYWYRQDPGQGLRLIYYSQIVNDFQKGDIAEGYSVSREKKESFPLTVTSAQKNPTAFYLCASSPYSTGVYEQYFGPGTRLTVT.

The V call is TRBV30, the J call TRBJ1-1; D may be TRBD1 (5 bases). CDR3 length: 11 residues. Trimming stripped 4 bases from V and 10 bases from J, with 13 bases between. CDR1 is GTSNPN and CDR2 is SVGIG in the germline V gene (reference sequence). The CDR3 region has the DNA TGTGCCTGGATCAGGGTTAGGGTAGCTTTCTTT. It encodes CAWIRVRVAFF.

The chain employs TRBV9 and TRBJ2-2; possibly TRBD2 for D (7 bases). The V gene's germline CDR1 is SGDLS and CDR2 YYNGEE. Deletions cut 3 bases from V and 7 bases from J, with 19 bases between. The CDR3 extends over 16 amino acids. CDR3 coding DNA: TGTGCCAGCAGCGCCCCCGGGGGGCCGAGGAGCGGGGAGCTGTTTTTT. Translated: CASSAPGGPRSGELFF. Supplemented by reference TRBV9 and TRBJ2-2, the full variable domain reads DSGVTQTPKHLITATGQRVTLRCSPRSGDLSVYWYQQSLDQGLQFLIQYYNGEERAKGNILERFSAQQFPDLHSELNLSSLELGDSALYFCASSAPGGPRSGELFFGEGSRLTVL.

A single count supports this clone. The chain combines TRBV11-3 with TRBJ2-1; D remains unclear. Germline V CDR1 and CDR2: SGHNT, YENEEA. Between the trimmed V and J ends, which lost 8 bases and 9 bases, there was a span of 8 bases. This CDR3 is 10 amino acids long. DNA of the CDR3: TGTGCCAGCGGCGGCGGTGAGCAGTTCTTC. Translating gives CASGGGEQFF.

The V call is TRBV25-1, the J call TRBJ1-6, with TRBD1 as a possible D gene (5 bases). Trimming took 6 bases from V and 7 from J, leaving 13 bases between them. The germline CDR1 and CDR2 sequences are MGHDK and SYGVNS. CDR3 length equals 14 residues. DNA for the CDR3: TGTGCCAGCAGACTGACAGTAGGGAATTCACCCCTCCACTTT. Translated, it gives CASRLTVGNSPLHF.

The chain has TRBV7-2 and TRBJ2-5; the D gene is possibly TRBD1 (5 bases). The CDR3 has 14 residues. V was trimmed by 3 bases and J by 7 bases, leaving 15 bases between them. Germline loops: CDR1 SGHTA, CDR2 FQGNSA. This CDR3 is CASSFQGPPATQYF. CDR3 DNA: TGTGCCAGCAGCTTTCAGGGCCCCCCGGCGACCCAGTACTTC.

CDR3 region: CASSPQDRVGLSSGANVLTF. For the CDR3, the DNA is TGCGCCAGCAGTCCCCAGGACAGGGTTGGTCTCTCGTCTGGGGCCAACGTCCTGACTTTC. This chain joins TRBV23-1 and TRBJ2-6, with 8 bases identical to TRBD1. TRBV23-1 is treated as an ORF (open reading frame) with a function not yet certain. CDR3 length: 20 amino acids. J lost 1 base, V lost 4 bases, and 15 bases had no gene match.

The V gene is TRBV6-6, the J gene TRBJ1-2; tentatively, D is TRBD1 (5 bases). CDR3 length: 12 residues. The germline V gene has CDR1 MNHNY and CDR2 SVGAGI (reference sequence). Between the trimmed V and J ends, which lost 2 bases and 4 bases, there was a span of 5 bases. This CDR3 reads CASSYRGYGYTF. The DNA of the CDR3 is TGTGCCAGCAGTTACAGGGGCTATGGCTACACCTTC.

The chain is built from TRBV15 and TRBJ2-1; 12 bases agree with TRBD2. Germline V gives CDR1 LNHNV, CDR2 YYDKDF (reference sequence). J was trimmed by 6 bases and V by 0 bases; bases with no gene match: 3. The CDR3 extends over 16 amino acids. This chain's CDR3 is CATSRELAGGGNEQFF. The CDR3 bases are TGTGCCACCAGCAGAGAACTAGCGGGGGGTGGCAATGAGCAGTTCTTC.

V gene TRBV2 combines with J gene TRBJ2-5, with a possible D match to TRBD1 (6 bases). The germline V gene has CDR1 SNHLY and CDR2 FYNNEI. This CDR3 spans 14 amino acids. V lost 4 bases and J 4 bases, leaving 13 bases between the germline ends. In DNA form, the CDR3 reads TGTGCCAGCAGTGTACAGGGAAGAGGAGAGACCCAGTACTTC. Protein sequence: CASSVQGRGETQYF.

The chain uses TRBV10-2 and TRBJ2-5, with 8 bases matching TRBD2. The germline CDR1 and CDR2 sequences are WSHSY and SAAADI. CDR3 length: 12 amino acids. The V segment lost 5 bases and the J segment 5 bases; nucleotides outside the gene matches: 1. The CDR3: CASSSGGETQYF. CDR3 sequence (DNA): TGCGCCAGCAGTTCGGGGGGGGAGACCCAGTACTTC.

The chain joins TRBV7-9 to TRBJ2-7; TRBD1 matches 8 bases. This CDR3 is 15 amino acids long. The trim removed 7 bases at V and 4 bases at J, leaving 12 bases unmatched. Germline CDR1 and CDR2: SEHNR and FQNEAQ (reference sequence). In nucleotides, the CDR3 is TGTGCCAGCACCCCAGGGGGCGTGTTAGGATACGAGCAGTACTTC. It translates to CASTPGGVLGYEQYF. The full variable domain, its missing parts supplied by reference TRBV7-9 and TRBJ2-7, is DTGVSQNPRHKITKRGQNVTFRCDPISEHNRLYWYRQTLGQGPEFLTYFQNEAQLEKSRLLSDRFSAERPKGSFSTLEIQRTEQGDSAMYLCASTPGGVLGYEQYFGPGTRLTVT.

J is TRBJ2-1 and V is TRBV25-1, with 7 positions matching TRBD2. This CDR3 has 14 amino acids. Germline assignment: CDR1 MGHDK and CDR2 SYGVNS. The ends lost 3 bases at V and 6 bases at J; junction bases unmatched: 5. The CDR3 DNA reads as TGTGCCAGCAGTGAGGGCGGGAGCTTCAATGAGCAGTTCTTC. Its protein product is CASSEGGSFNEQFF.

This sequence joins TRBV7-2 and TRBJ1-6, with 7 bases matching TRBD1. The germline CDR1 and CDR2 sequences are SGHTA and FQGNSA. The CDR3 loop spans 14 amino acids. J gave up 9 bases and V 6 bases, and 8 bases lay outside the gene matches. DNA of the CDR3: TGTGCCAGCAGGACTGACAGGGTCGCTTCACCCCTCCACTTT. Translated: CASRTDRVASPLHF.

V is TRBV19 and J is TRBJ1-3; maybe TRBD1 (5 bases). The CDR3 runs 15 residues. V was pared by 3 bases and J by 7 bases, with 16 bases between. Germline assignment: CDR1 LNHDA and CDR2 SQIVND (reference sequence). This CDR3 is CASSMIRVSGNTIYF. The CDR3 DNA reads TGTGCCAGTAGTATGATCAGGGTTTCGGGCAACACCATATATTTT.

The rearrangement joins TRBV7-2 to TRBJ1-1; a possible D gene is TRBD1 (6 bases). V lost 3 bases to trimming and J lost 5 bases, with 16 bases between them. The CDR3 is made up of 15 amino acids. Germline CDR1 SGHTA, CDR2 FQGNSA. Written as DNA, the CDR3 is TGTGCCAGCAGCTTGAGGGGACATGCAGAAACTGAAGCTTTCTTT. Its translation: CASSLRGHAETEAFF.

With respect to this clone: This same CDR3 is encoded by further DNA sequences in the sample. The J gene is TRBJ1-1, the V gene TRBV7-2; D is ambiguous. The V end was cut by 5 bases, the J end by 1 base, with 8 bases between. Germline V CDR1 and CDR2: SGHTA, FQGNSA. The CDR3 loop spans 13 amino acids. CDR3 sequence: CASSLTRNTEAFF. In nucleotides, the CDR3 is TGTGCCAGCAGCCTTACCAGGAACACTGAAGCTTTCTTT.